The 20 T cell receptor beta chains presented below share a single source sample, sequenced in a study of T cells expressing NK-cell markers (dated by TCRdb to 2019 to 2021). Library creation used 5' RACE. Sequencing was performed on an Illumina HiSeq 2000. TCRdb reprocessed the reads, reporting each CDR3 protein sequence once and no DNA. This sample's records show about 150,000 distinct CDR3 sequences. The ten largest clones add up to 20% to 25% of the sample. Sequenced material: blood T cells: a sorted CD56 or NKG2C T cell subset, CD4+ or CD8+ T cells, or bulk PBMC T cells (not recorded which). These receptor sequences come from a man aged 18-69 years in good health.

The CDR3 is CASSLLQADSYEQYF. The chain carries TRBV7-2 and TRBJ2-7. Germline CDR1 is SGHTA and CDR2 is FQGNSA. This CDR3 region has 15 residues.

The chain couples TRBV18 to TRBJ2-7; no DNA is available, so the TRBD2 call from TCRdb remains unchecked. CDR3 size: 14 residues. Germline-derived CDR1 and CDR2 are KGHSH and LQKENI. CDR3 loop: CASSGGSFTYEQYF.

V usage is TRBV2 and J usage is TRBJ2-1; TCRdb's assignment of TRBD1 cannot be checked, as there is no DNA. There are 14 residues in the CDR3. Per the germline V gene, CDR1 is SNHLY and CDR2 is FYNNEI. The CDR3 sequence is CASIGTSGYNEQFF.

J is TRBJ2-7 and V is TRBV4-1; TCRdb's D call, TRBD1, is unchecked because there is no DNA. Germline values: CDR1 MGHRA, CDR2 YSYEKL. The CDR3 length is 13 residues. CDR3 loop: CASSHPLDYEQYF.

V is TRBV2 and J is TRBJ2-7; TCRdb names TRBD1, which stays unverified in the absence of DNA. The CDR3 covers 14 residues. CDR1 and CDR2 from the germline V gene are SNHLY and FYNNEI. CDR3 protein: CASSERGTSYEQYF.

The chain joins TRBV27 to TRBJ2-1; TCRdb selects TRBD1, and the lack of DNA leaves this call unchecked. CDR1 is MNHEY, CDR2 SMNVEV, per germline (reference sequence). The CDR3 runs 15 residues. This CDR3 is CASSNRAGGPDEQFF.

The chain uses TRBV6-2 or TRBV6-3 and TRBJ1-4; the TCRdb D gene call, TRBD1, has no DNA to confirm it. This CDR3 spans 16 amino acids. Germline-derived CDR1 and CDR2 are MNHEY and SVGEGT. This CDR3 reads CASSPGQGKGFEKLFF.

CDR3 sequence: CASILSRDLLLNTGELFF. The chain uses TRBV12-3 or TRBV12-4 and TRBJ2-2; TCRdb outputs TRBD1, but without DNA this stays unchecked. This CDR3 spans 18 amino acids.

The V call is TRBV5-8, the J call TRBJ2-5; checking the TCRdb D call of TRBD2 is not possible without DNA. The CDR3 length is 15 residues. From germline, CDR1 is SGHTS and CDR2 YDEGEE. The CDR3 reads CASSAGTSGQETQYF. Together with reference TRBV5-8 and TRBJ2-5, the CDR3 gives the full variable domain: EAGVTQSPTHLIKTRGQQATLRCSPISGHTSVYWYQQALGLGLQFLLWYDEGEERNRGNFPPRFSGRQFPNYSSELNVNALELEDSALYLCASSAGTSGQETQYFGPGTRLLVL.

The chain combines TRBV21-1 with TRBJ2-1; TCRdb picks TRBD2, but there is no DNA to check that call. TRBV21-1 is classified as a pseudogene. This CDR3 is built from 20 residues. CDR3 protein: CASRESGVWARRRSYNEQFF.

The gene calls are TRBV6-1 and TRBJ1-2; no DNA is available, so the TRBD1 call from TCRdb remains unchecked. The germline V gene has CDR1 MNHNS and CDR2 SASEGT. The CDR3 length is 16 residues. The CDR3 region is CASTRSRDRGPHGYTF.

The rearrangement joins TRBV2 to TRBJ2-4; TCRdb proposes TRBD2, but this gene call is untestable without DNA. The V gene's germline CDR1 is SNHLY and CDR2 FYNNEI. This CDR3 has 16 residues. CDR3: CASSGLAGTAKNIQYF. The variable domain in full, completed from reference TRBV2 and TRBJ2-4, reads EPEVTQTPSHQVTQMGQEVILRCVPISNHLYFYWYRQILGQKVEFLVSFYNNEISEKSEIFDDQFSVERPDGSNFTLKIRSTKLEDSAMYFCASSGLAGTAKNIQYFGAGTRLSVL.

The J gene is TRBJ2-1, the V gene TRBV5-1; TCRdb designates TRBD2, a call that cannot be tested without DNA. The CDR3 length is 19 residues. The germline CDR1 and CDR2 sequences are SGHRS and YFSETQ. CDR3 sequence reads: CASSPQRGLAEGTYNEQFF. Full variable domain (missing parts from reference TRBV5-1 and TRBJ2-1): KAGVTQTPRYLIKTRGQQVTLSCSPISGHRSVSWYQQTPGQGLQFLFEYFSETQRNKGNFPGRFSGRQFSNSRSEMNVSTLELGDSALYLCASSPQRGLAEGTYNEQFFGPGTRLTVL.

This chain joins TRBV13 and TRBJ1-4. CDR1 and CDR2 from the germline V gene are PRHDT and FYEKMQ (reference sequence). CDR3 length: 15 amino acids. CDR3 residues: CASSPSRAPGEKLFF.

This rearrangement joins TRBV4-2 to TRBJ1-1. The CDR3 is 13 residues long. Germline CDR1 is LGHNA and CDR2 is YNFKEQ. CDR3 protein: CASSHVGNTEAFF.

V and J are TRBV7-9 and TRBJ2-7; TCRdb proposes TRBD1, but this gene call is untestable without DNA. The CDR3 length is 12 residues. CDR1 is SEHNR, CDR2 FQNEAQ, per germline (reference sequence). The CDR3 loop reads CAGARADHEQYF.

This chain links TRBV11-2 with TRBJ1-5; TCRdb selects TRBD1, and the lack of DNA leaves this call unchecked. Germline V CDR1 and CDR2: SGHAT, FQNNGV. This CDR3 region has 13 residues. This CDR3 is CASSWGGLQPQHF. The variable domain in full, completed from reference TRBV11-2 and TRBJ1-5, reads EAGVAQSPRYKIIEKRQSVAFWCNPISGHATLYWYQQILGQGPKLLIQFQNNGVVDDSQLPKDRFSAERLKGVDSTLKIQPAKLEDSAVYLCASSWGGLQPQHFGDGTRLSIL.

The rearrangement joins TRBV29-1 to TRBJ2-7; the D gene TCRdb calls, TRBD1, cannot be checked with no DNA. The CDR3 sequence is 15 residues long. CDR1 and CDR2 from the germline V gene are SQVTM and ANQGSEA. This CDR3 is CSVEEGAGTVYEQYF.

The chain joins TRBV6-2 or TRBV6-3 to TRBJ1-5; TCRdb indicates TRBD1, and absent DNA this call remains unverified. The CDR3 totals 15 residues. Germline V gene lookup returns CDR1 MNHEY and CDR2 SVGEGT. CDR3 region: CASSSTWGDGQPQHF.

This rearrangement joins TRBV7-8 to TRBJ2-6; TCRdb's D gene call, TRBD1, goes unchecked for lack of DNA. Germline V gene lookup returns CDR1 SGHVS and CDR2 FQNEAQ. The CDR3 is 18 residues long. CDR3 region: CASSLDGAGGTGANVLTF.